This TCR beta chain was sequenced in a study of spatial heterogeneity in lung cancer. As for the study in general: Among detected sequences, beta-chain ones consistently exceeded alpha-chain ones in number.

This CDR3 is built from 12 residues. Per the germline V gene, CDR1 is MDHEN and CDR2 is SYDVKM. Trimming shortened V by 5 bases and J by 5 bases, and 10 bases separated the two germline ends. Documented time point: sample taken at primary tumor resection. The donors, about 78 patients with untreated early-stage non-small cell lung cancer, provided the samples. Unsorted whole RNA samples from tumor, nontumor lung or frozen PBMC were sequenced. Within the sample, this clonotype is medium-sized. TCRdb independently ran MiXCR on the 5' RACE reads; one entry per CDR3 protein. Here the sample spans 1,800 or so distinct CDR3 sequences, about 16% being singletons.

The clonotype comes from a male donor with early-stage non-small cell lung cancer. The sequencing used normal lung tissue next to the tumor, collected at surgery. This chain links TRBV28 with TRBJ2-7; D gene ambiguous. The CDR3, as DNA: TGTGCCAGCAGTCCCTGGGTGGACGAGCAGTACTTC. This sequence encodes CASSPWVDEQYF.